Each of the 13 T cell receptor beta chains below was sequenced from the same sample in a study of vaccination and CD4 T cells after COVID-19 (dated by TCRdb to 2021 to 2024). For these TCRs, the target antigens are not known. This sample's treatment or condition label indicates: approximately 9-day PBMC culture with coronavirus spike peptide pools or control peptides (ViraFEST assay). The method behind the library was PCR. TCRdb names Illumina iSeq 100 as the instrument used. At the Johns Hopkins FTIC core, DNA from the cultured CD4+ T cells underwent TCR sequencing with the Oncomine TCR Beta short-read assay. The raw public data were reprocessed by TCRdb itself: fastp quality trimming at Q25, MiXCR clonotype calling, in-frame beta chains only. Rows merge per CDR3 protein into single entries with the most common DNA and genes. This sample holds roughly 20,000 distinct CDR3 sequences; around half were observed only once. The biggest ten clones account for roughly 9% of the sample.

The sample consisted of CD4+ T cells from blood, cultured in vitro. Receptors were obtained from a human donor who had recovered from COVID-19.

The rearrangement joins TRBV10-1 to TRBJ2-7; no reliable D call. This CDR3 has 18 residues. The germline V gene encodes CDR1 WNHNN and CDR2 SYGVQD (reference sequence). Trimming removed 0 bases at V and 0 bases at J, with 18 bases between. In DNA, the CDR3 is TGCGCCAGCAGTGAGTCGGTCAACTGGGCTTCGGGCTCCTACGAGCAGTACTTC. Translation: CASSESVNWASGSYEQYF.

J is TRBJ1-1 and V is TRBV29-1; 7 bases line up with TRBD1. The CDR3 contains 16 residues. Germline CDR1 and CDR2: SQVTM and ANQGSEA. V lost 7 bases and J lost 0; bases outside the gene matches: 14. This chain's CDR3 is CSAATGVREVNTEAFF. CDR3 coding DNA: TGCAGCGCTGCAACAGGGGTTAGGGAAGTGAACACTGAAGCTTTCTTT.

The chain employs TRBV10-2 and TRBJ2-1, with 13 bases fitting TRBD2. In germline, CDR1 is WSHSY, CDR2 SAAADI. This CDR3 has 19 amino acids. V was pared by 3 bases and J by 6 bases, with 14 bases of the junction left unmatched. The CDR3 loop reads CASSDPGLAGDWRGNEQFF. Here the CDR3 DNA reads TGCGCCAGCAGTGATCCTGGACTAGCGGGAGATTGGCGAGGCAATGAGCAGTTCTTC.

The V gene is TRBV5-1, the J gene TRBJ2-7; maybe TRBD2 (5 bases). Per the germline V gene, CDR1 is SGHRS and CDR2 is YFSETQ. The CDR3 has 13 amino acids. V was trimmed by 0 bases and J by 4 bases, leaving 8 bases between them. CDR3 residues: CASSLVGLYEQYF. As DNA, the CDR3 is TGCGCCAGCAGCTTGGTCGGACTGTACGAGCAGTACTTC.

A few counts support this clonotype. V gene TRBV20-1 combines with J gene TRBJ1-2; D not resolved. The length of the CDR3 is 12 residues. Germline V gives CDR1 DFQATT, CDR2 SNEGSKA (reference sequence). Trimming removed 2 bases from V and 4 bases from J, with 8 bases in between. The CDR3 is CSARPPRYGYTF. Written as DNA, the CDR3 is TGCAGTGCTAGACCCCCGCGCTATGGCTACACCTTC.

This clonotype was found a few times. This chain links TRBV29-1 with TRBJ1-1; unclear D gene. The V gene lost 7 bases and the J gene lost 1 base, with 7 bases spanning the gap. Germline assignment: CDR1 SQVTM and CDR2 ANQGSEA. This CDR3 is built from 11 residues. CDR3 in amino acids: CSAGTNTEAFF. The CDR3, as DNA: TGCAGCGCGGGAACGAACACTGAAGCTTTCTTT.

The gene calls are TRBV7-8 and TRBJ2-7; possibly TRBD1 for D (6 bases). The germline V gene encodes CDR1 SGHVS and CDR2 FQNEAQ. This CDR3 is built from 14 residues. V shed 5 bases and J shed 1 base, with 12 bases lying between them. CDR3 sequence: CASSLQGSSYEQYF. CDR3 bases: TGTGCCAGCAGCCTACAGGGCTCGTCCTACGAGCAGTACTTC.

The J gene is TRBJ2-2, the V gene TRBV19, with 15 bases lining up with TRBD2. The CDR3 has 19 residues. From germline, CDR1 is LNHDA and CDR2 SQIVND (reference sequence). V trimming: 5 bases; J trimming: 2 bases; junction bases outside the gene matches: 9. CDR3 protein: CASSLRGLAGGLNTGELFF. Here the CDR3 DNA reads TGTGCCAGTAGTCTTCGGGGACTAGCGGGAGGCCTAAACACCGGGGAGCTGTTTTTT.

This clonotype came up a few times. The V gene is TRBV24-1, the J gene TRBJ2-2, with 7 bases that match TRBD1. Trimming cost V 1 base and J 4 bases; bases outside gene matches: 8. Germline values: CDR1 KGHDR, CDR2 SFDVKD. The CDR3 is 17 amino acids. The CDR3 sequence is CATSDFPRTGLTGELFF. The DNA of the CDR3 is TGTGCCACCAGTGATTTCCCTCGGACAGGTCTCACCGGGGAGCTGTTTTTT.

CDR3 sequence (DNA): TGCAGTGCTACCTCGGGGGGAACGAACGAGCAGTACTTC. Residues: CSATSGGTNEQYF. The chain carries TRBV20-1 and TRBJ2-7, with TRBD2 matching 7 bases. The trim removed 4 bases at V and 5 bases at J, leaving 8 bases unmatched. The length of the CDR3 is 13 residues. The germline gives CDR1 DFQATT, CDR2 SNEGSKA (reference sequence).

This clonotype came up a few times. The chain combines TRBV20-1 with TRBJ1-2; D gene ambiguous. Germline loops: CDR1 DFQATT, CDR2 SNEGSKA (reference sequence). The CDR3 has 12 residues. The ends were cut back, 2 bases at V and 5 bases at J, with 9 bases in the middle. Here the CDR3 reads CSARLPSYGYTF. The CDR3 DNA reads TGCAGTGCTAGACTACCGTCATATGGCTACACCTTC.

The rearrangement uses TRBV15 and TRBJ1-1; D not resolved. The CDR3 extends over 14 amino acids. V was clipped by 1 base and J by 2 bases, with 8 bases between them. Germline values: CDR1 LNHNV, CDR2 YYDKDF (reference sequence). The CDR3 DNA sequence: TGTGCCACCAGCAGAGGTCCCGCTAACACTGAAGCTTTCTTT. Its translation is CATSRGPANTEAFF.

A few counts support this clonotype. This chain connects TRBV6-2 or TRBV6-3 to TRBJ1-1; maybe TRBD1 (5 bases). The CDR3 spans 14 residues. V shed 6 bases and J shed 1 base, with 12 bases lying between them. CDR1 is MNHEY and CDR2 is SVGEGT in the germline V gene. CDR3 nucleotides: TGTGCCAGCAGACCCCTGACAGAGAACACTGAAGCTTTCTTT. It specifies CASRPLTENTEAFF.